This TCR beta chain was sequenced during a study of cytomegalovirus exposure and HLA in healthy donors. The donors formed part of the 120-subject validation cohort, distinct from the approximately 670-subject first cohort. As regards this clone: What it binds is unknown.

Findings and limits, study-wide: The tendency of first-cohort TCR clusters to co-occur in the roughly 120 validation repertoires was identified by a subsequent analysis. Most TCRs appeared rarely, but some public TCRs recurred in many donors.

Generated by immunoSEQ multiplex PCR, the TCRdb table keeps only in-frame clones and is missing some. The table shows about 300,000 clones, with 85% to 90% occurring only once. V lost 2 bases to trimming and J lost 8 bases, with 4 bases between them. The CDR3 totals 11 residues. Per germline, CDR1 MGHRA and CDR2 YSYEKL. The material sequenced was PBMCs. This receptor was obtained from a woman aged 18-29 years in good health and CMV-seronegative. V and J are TRBV4-1 and TRBJ2-1, with D unresolved. The DNA of the CDR3 is TGCGCCAGCAGCCAACAGGATGAGCAGTTCTTC. This translates into CASSQQDEQFF.